Each of the 20 T cell receptor beta chains below was sequenced from the same sample in a study of cytomegalovirus exposure and HLA in healthy donors. PCR employed 60 Vbeta and 13 Jbeta primers. TCRdb's table, derived via immunoSEQ multiplex PCR, lists solely in-frame clones and lacks some. This table has over 150,000 clones, about 72% appearing once. The specimen sequenced was PBMCs. These receptors were taken from a man under 40 in good health and CMV-seropositive.

This clone has more than one count but fewer than ten. V and J are TRBV13 and TRBJ2-1, with TRBD2 matching over 10 bases. Germline-derived CDR1 and CDR2 are PRHDT and FYEKMQ (reference sequence). Trimming took 9 bases from V and 7 from J; bases not matched to a gene: 6. The CDR3 is 13 residues long. The CDR3 nucleotides read TGTGCCAGTGAGCGGGGGGGGCGTAATGAGCAGTTCTTC. It yields the protein CASERGGRNEQFF.

This chain joins TRBV7-9 and TRBJ2-3; TRBD1 might be the D (6 bases). The CDR3 extends over 11 amino acids. CDR1 is SEHNR and CDR2 is FQNEAQ in the germline V gene (reference sequence). The V gene lost 9 bases and the J gene lost 6 bases, with 10 bases spanning the gap. The CDR3 loop is CASGRGDTQYF. The CDR3, as DNA: TGTGCCAGTGGCAGGGGCGATACGCAGTATTTT.

The chain joins TRBV27 to TRBJ1-5, with 10 bases aligning to TRBD1. Germline V lookup: CDR1 MNHEY, CDR2 SMNVEV (reference sequence). This CDR3 is built from 15 residues. V lost 5 bases to trimming and J lost 2 bases; unmatched junction nucleotides: 3. The CDR3 reads CASSPGTGGNQPQHF. CDR3 in DNA: TGTGCCAGCAGTCCCGGGACAGGGGGCAATCAGCCCCAGCATTTT.

The CDR3 is CASSGQSNYGYTF. CDR3 in DNA: TGTGCCAGCAGCGGGCAGAGTAACTATGGCTACACCTTC. This chain links TRBV11-2 with TRBJ1-2; no clear D. Germline-derived CDR1 and CDR2 are SGHAT and FQNNGV. Trimming removed 5 bases at V and 1 base at J, with 8 bases between. This CDR3 is built from 13 residues.

This clone was counted a few times. V and J are TRBV10-1 and TRBJ2-7; 7 nucleotides align to TRBD1. CDR1 is WNHNN, CDR2 SYGVQD, per germline (reference sequence). The CDR3 loop spans 13 amino acids. V shed 3 bases, J shed 3 bases, and the junction held 2 bases outside the gene matches. The DNA of the CDR3 is TGCGCCAGCAGTGATCGACAGGGCTACGAGCAGTACTTC. Translation gives CASSDRQGYEQYF.

The chain uses TRBV30 and TRBJ2-3, with D hard to call. Germline CDR1 reads GTSNPN; CDR2 reads SVGIG (reference sequence). The CDR3 has 10 amino acids. The CDR3 reads CAYSTDTQYF. The CDR3 bases are TGTGCTTATAGCACAGATACGCAGTATTTT. The whole variable domain, filled in from reference TRBV30 and TRBJ2-3, reads SQTIHQWPATLVQPVGSPLSLECTVEGTSNPNLYWYRQAAGRGLQLLFYSVGIGQISSEVPQNLSASRPQDRQFILSSKKLLLSDSGFYLCAYSTDTQYFGPGTRLTVL.

The rearrangement uses TRBV28 and TRBJ2-7; TRBD2 is a possible D gene (6 bases). This CDR3 is built from 12 residues. V dropped 2 bases and J dropped 5 bases, with 7 bases sitting between them. Looked up from germline, CDR1 is MDHEN and CDR2 is SYDVKM. The CDR3 is CASSLAGHEQYF. The DNA of the CDR3 is TGTGCCAGCAGTTTAGCGGGACACGAGCAGTACTTC. Looking up the rest from reference TRBV28 and TRBJ2-7 gives the full variable domain: DVKVTQSSRYLVKRTGEKVFLECVQDMDHENMFWYRQDPGLGLRLIYFSYDVKMKEKGDIPEGYSVSREKKERFSLILESASTNQTSMYLCASSLAGHEQYFGPGTRLTVT.

This rearrangement joins TRBV4-2 to TRBJ2-5; no clear D gene. This CDR3 is built from 15 residues. V was cut by 4 bases and J by 1 base, with 13 bases left in between. Looked up from germline, CDR1 is LGHNA and CDR2 is YNFKEQ. Written as DNA, the CDR3 is TGTGCCAGCAGCCCCTCTAACAGAGTCCAAGAGACCCAGTACTTC. Translated, it gives CASSPSNRVQETQYF.

The rearrangement uses TRBV27 and TRBJ2-1; 8 nucleotides align to TRBD2. The J segment lost 5 bases and the V segment lost 4 bases, leaving 1 base of the junction unmatched. This CDR3 comprises 13 residues. Per the germline V gene, CDR1 is MNHEY and CDR2 is SMNVEV (reference sequence). The CDR3 is CASSYGGDNEQFF. CDR3 sequence (DNA): TGTGCCAGCAGTTACGGGGGGGACAATGAGCAGTTCTTC.

The chain has TRBV7-7 and TRBJ2-5, with TRBD1 matching over 9 bases. Losses at the gene ends were 3 bases for V and 1 base for J; bases not matched to a gene: 3. The CDR3 covers 15 residues. Germline V gene lookup returns CDR1 SSHAT and CDR2 FNYEAQ (reference sequence). CDR3 amino acids: CASSFGTGPQETQYF. CDR3 DNA: TGTGCCAGCAGCTTCGGGACAGGGCCCCAAGAGACCCAGTACTTC.

This clone was seen more than once but under ten times. The V gene is TRBV7-9, the J gene TRBJ2-7; D might be TRBD1 (5 bases). V lost 1 base to trimming and J lost 3 bases, with 10 bases between them. Germline V lookup: CDR1 SEHNR, CDR2 FQNEAQ (reference sequence). CDR3 size: 14 residues. CDR3 residues: CASSLEMGLYEQYF. The DNA for the CDR3 is TGTGCCAGCAGCTTAGAGATGGGGCTCTACGAGCAGTACTTC. Filled out from reference TRBV7-9 and TRBJ2-7, the complete variable domain reads DTGVSQNPRHKITKRGQNVTFRCDPISEHNRLYWYRQTLGQGPEFLTYFQNEAQLEKSRLLSDRFSAERPKGSFSTLEIQRTEQGDSAMYLCASSLEMGLYEQYFGPGTRLTVT.

The chain uses TRBV19 and TRBJ2-1; 9 nucleotides match TRBD1. Germline trimming cut 8 bases from V and 4 bases from J; bases unmatched to any gene: 9. CDR1 is LNHDA and CDR2 is SQIVND in the germline V gene (reference sequence). The CDR3 is 15 residues long. The CDR3 nucleotides are TGTGCCAGTCGAGGACAGGGGCTCATGTACAATGAGCAGTTCTTC. Its protein product is CASRGQGLMYNEQFF.

J is TRBJ1-2 and V is TRBV6-5; perhaps TRBD1 as D (5 bases). The V and J ends lost 0 bases and 4 bases respectively, with 15 bases between them. The CDR3 covers 16 residues. Germline V gene data show CDR1 as MNHEY and CDR2 as SVGAGI. CDR3 loop: CASSYSGGGSSYGYTF. CDR3 DNA sequence: TGTGCCAGCAGTTACTCGGGGGGAGGGAGTAGCTATGGCTACACCTTC.

This chain links TRBV7-2 with TRBJ1-5, with D possibly matching TRBD1 (5 bases). Germline lookup yields CDR1 SGHTA and CDR2 FQGNSA. With 6 bases removed from V and 7 bases from J, the gap between germline ends came to 16 bases. The CDR3 sequence is 14 residues long. In DNA, the CDR3 is TGTGCCAGCAGTCAATCGTCAGGGTTACAGCCCCAGCATTTT. It yields the protein CASSQSSGLQPQHF.

This clone was seen more than once but under ten times. The rearrangement links TRBV5-6 to TRBJ2-1, with TRBD2 matching over 9 bases. This CDR3 has 15 amino acids. The trim removed 0 bases at V and 8 bases at J, leaving 6 bases unmatched. Looked up from germline, CDR1 is SGHDT and CDR2 is YYEEEE. The CDR3 nucleotides are TGTGCCAGCAGCTTGGCGGCTAGCGGGGTTTATGAGCAGTTCTTC. It translates to CASSLAASGVYEQFF.

The genes are TRBV28 and TRBJ1-2; 8 nucleotides line up with TRBD1. The CDR3 runs to 12 residues. V gave up 5 bases and J gave up 8 bases; unmatched junction bases: 4. Germline V lookup: CDR1 MDHEN, CDR2 SYDVKM. CDR3 sequence reads: CASSRQGQGYTF. DNA of the CDR3: TGTGCCAGCAGTCGACAGGGGCAGGGCTACACCTTC.

This clone appeared once. V gene TRBV19 combines with J gene TRBJ1-1, with D uncertain. This CDR3 has 14 amino acids. CDR1 and CDR2 (germline): LNHDA, SQIVND (reference sequence). Deletions cut 3 bases from V and 0 bases from J, with 8 bases between. The CDR3 protein is CASSIGEMNTEAFF. CDR3 DNA: TGTGCCAGTAGTATCGGGGAAATGAACACTGAAGCTTTCTTT.

CDR3 residues: CASRRQGSNEKLFF. CDR3 nucleotide sequence: TGTGCCAGCAGACGACAGGGTTCTAATGAAAAACTGTTTTTT. The gene calls are TRBV2 and TRBJ1-4; 7 bases fit TRBD1. The CDR3 runs to 14 residues. The germline CDR1 and CDR2 sequences are SNHLY and FYNNEI. Germline trimming cut 6 bases from V and 3 bases from J; bases unmatched to any gene: 4. Combining the CDR3 with reference TRBV2 and TRBJ1-4 gives the whole variable domain EPEVTQTPSHQVTQMGQEVILRCVPISNHLYFYWYRQILGQKVEFLVSFYNNEISEKSEIFDDQFSVERPDGSNFTLKIRSTKLEDSAMYFCASRRQGSNEKLFFGSGTQLSVL.

The V gene is TRBV18, the J gene TRBJ2-3, with 7 bases fitting TRBD1. J was trimmed by 4 bases and V by 1 base; bases with no gene match: 8. The germline V gene encodes CDR1 KGHSH and CDR2 LQKENI. The CDR3 is 16 amino acids. The CDR3 DNA follows: TGTGCCAGCTCACCACAGGGGGCGGTGGGGCCAGATACGCAGTATTTT. It is translated as CASSPQGAVGPDTQYF.

This clone turned up a few times. The rearrangement uses TRBV7-9 and TRBJ2-7; the D gene is possibly TRBD1 (5 bases). The V end lost 2 bases, the J end lost 2 bases, and 10 bases lay between the germline ends. Germline V gene data show CDR1 as SEHNR and CDR2 as FQNEAQ (reference sequence). This CDR3 contains 14 residues. Here the CDR3 reads CASSLRAGTYEQYF. In DNA, the CDR3 is TGTGCCAGCAGCTTAAGGGCAGGGACCTACGAGCAGTACTTC.